Below are 4 T cell receptor beta chains sequenced from a single sample in a study of blood T cell repertoires in COVID-19. Libraries were prepared by immunoSEQ multiplex PCR; TCRdb keeps only in-frame clonotypes and omits some of them. The sample lists approximately 170,000 clones; around four fifths were seen once. Sequencing was performed on peripheral blood. Receptor source: a man aged 40-49 years who had recovered from COVID-19.

The rearrangement uses TRBV30 and TRBJ2-1, with D perhaps TRBD2 (5 bases). The germline CDR1 and CDR2 sequences are GTSNPN and SVGIG (reference sequence). V gave up 1 base and J gave up 14 bases, with 21 bases separating them. The CDR3 covers 14 residues. As DNA, the CDR3 is TGTGCCTGGAGTGGAAAGGGCAGAGTCGAGGAGGAGTTCTTC. It specifies CAWSGKGRVEEEFF.

This chain joins TRBV3-1 (or the pseudogene TRBV3-2) and TRBJ1-6; D is possibly TRBD1 (5 bases). There are 15 residues in the CDR3. V lost 5 bases to trimming and J lost 6 bases, with 14 bases between them. Germline V lookup: CDR1 LGHDT, CDR2 YNNKEL (reference sequence). The CDR3 DNA sequence: TGTGCCAGCAGCTTCTCCGACAGATTTAATTCACCCCTCCACTTT. Translation: CASSFSDRFNSPLHF.

This clone was observed once. The chain uses TRBV25-1 and TRBJ2-7, with D maybe TRBD2 (6 bases). This CDR3 spans 13 amino acids. The germline gives CDR1 MGHDK, CDR2 SYGVNS. Trimming took 5 bases from V and 7 from J, leaving 15 bases between them. CDR3 sequence: CASSLAGRHEQYF. Here the CDR3 DNA reads TGTGCCAGCAGTCTTGCAGGGAGGCATGAGCAGTACTTC.

The chain combines TRBV10-3 with TRBJ1-2; 7 nucleotides line up with TRBD1. This CDR3 is built from 13 residues. Germline values: CDR1 ENHRY, CDR2 SYGVKD. V was clipped by 7 bases and J by 6 bases; unmatched bases: 8. CDR3 protein: CAITETGLDGYTF. Here the CDR3 DNA reads TGTGCCATCACCGAGACAGGGCTGGATGGCTACACCTTC.